The 4 T cell receptor beta chains presented below share a single source sample, sequenced in a study of CD8+CD57+ T cells in acquired aplastic anemia. TCR beta VDJ and CDR3 profiling used genomic DNA as template. TCRdb reprocessed the reads with MiXCR, giving one entry per CDR3 protein. The data show a few hundred thousand distinct CDR3 sequences, about a third seen once. Those patients picked for sequencing had displayed CD8+CD57+ cell expansion on flow cytometry. The sequenced sample consisted of sorted CD4+, CD8+, or CD8+CD57+ T cells (not recorded which) from PBMCs. The receptors shown here come from a human donor with aplastic anemia.

This clonotype was picked up a small number of times. A single base separates this from a much larger clone, so it may be a read error. The chain uses TRBV19 and TRBJ2-7, with D uncertain. This CDR3 is built from 14 residues. CDR1 is LNHDA and CDR2 is SQIVND in the germline V gene (reference sequence). V shed 5 bases and J shed 3 bases, with 14 bases lying between them. The CDR3 reads CASSPRVLYYEQYF. In nucleotides, the CDR3 is TGTGCCAGTAGTCCCCGGGTGTTATACTACGAGCAGTACTTC.

The genes are TRBV5-5 and TRBJ2-2; no reliable D call. V was shortened by 4 bases and J by 3 bases, with 13 bases between the two germline ends. The CDR3 loop spans 15 amino acids. Germline lookup yields CDR1 SGHKS and CDR2 YYEKEE (reference sequence). CDR3 coding DNA: TGTGCCAGCAGCCAGACCGCAACCCACACCGGGGAGCTGTTTTTT. Translated: CASSQTATHTGELFF.

Of note for this clonotype: A read error may be the cause here, since a much bigger clone is one base away. The V call is TRBV9, the J call TRBJ1-2; D not resolved. CDR1 SGDLS and CDR2 YYNGEE come from the germline V gene. The CDR3 has 14 residues. Deletions cut 3 bases from V and 1 base from J, with 10 bases between. The CDR3 here is CASSARGINYGYTF. CDR3 sequence (DNA): TGTGCCAGCAGCGCCAGAGGTATTAACTATGGCTACACCTTC.

This clonotype was found many times. V is TRBV29-1 and J is TRBJ2-7, with TRBD2 identical over 8 bases. The CDR3 has 14 residues. The junction had 5 bases not matched to a gene; V was cut back by 3 bases and J by 1 base. In germline, CDR1 is SQVTM, CDR2 ANQGSEA. The CDR3 DNA follows: TGCAGCGTTGACGGTATAGCGGGATCCTACGAGCAGTACTTC. Protein: CSVDGIAGSYEQYF.